A single sample gave rise to the 32 T cell receptor beta chains below, sequenced in a study of blood T cells in healthy people across ages. Next came a second PCR, run for about 7 to 12 cycles, which used a sample-barcoded 5' primer along with a J-beta primer mix. Via MiXCR, TCRdb re-called the 5' RACE reads, giving one row per CDR3 protein. The table lists roughly 930,000 distinct CDR3 sequences, 45% to 50% of them singletons. The sequencing input was blood. The receptors here all came from a man aged 25 to 40 in good health.

The chain employs TRBV9 and TRBJ2-4; D unclear. The J call is doubtful: the DNA matches TRBJ2-7 better. This CDR3 spans 11 amino acids. Germline V CDR1 and CDR2: SGDLS, YYNGEE. This CDR3 is CASSVEGEQYF. In DNA form, the CDR3 reads TGTGCCAGCAGCGTAGAGGGCGAGCAGTACTTC.

The J gene is TRBJ2-5, the V gene TRBV14, with D possibly matching TRBD1 (6 bases). This CDR3 comprises 16 residues. Trimming cost V 0 bases and J 1 base, with 12 bases left between them. Germline V gene data show CDR1 as SGHDN and CDR2 as FVKESK. The CDR3 coding sequence is TGTGCCAGCAGCCAAGAGCGAAGACAGGTCCAAGAGACCCAGTACTTC. Protein sequence: CASSQERRQVQETQYF.

Only one count was recorded for this clonotype. The chain is built from TRBV5-1 and TRBJ2-1, with no clear D. This CDR3 has 14 residues. The germline V and J ends were trimmed by 4 bases and 9 bases, with 17 bases remaining between them. Germline CDR1 and CDR2: SGHRS and YFSETQ. The CDR3, as DNA: TGCGCCAGCAGCGCCCCGATGGGGAAGGGTGAGCAGTTCTTC. Translating gives CASSAPMGKGEQFF.

This clonotype was detected a few times. This rearrangement joins TRBV3-1 to TRBJ2-1, with TRBD2 matching 13 bases. The CDR3 runs to 17 residues. V lost 4 bases and J lost 3; bases outside the gene matches: 6. In germline, CDR1 is LGHDT, CDR2 YNNKEL (reference sequence). The CDR3 sequence: CASSPRLAGGLYNEQFF. Here the CDR3 DNA reads TGTGCCAGCAGCCCCCGACTAGCGGGGGGCCTCTACAATGAGCAGTTCTTC.

V and J are TRBV7-2 and TRBJ2-1; no clear D gene. There are 15 residues in the CDR3. Looked up from germline, CDR1 is SGHTA and CDR2 is FQGNSA. V lost 2 bases and J lost 7, with 15 bases in between. The CDR3 reads CASSLFEAAGNEQFF. Written as DNA, the CDR3 is TGTGCCAGCAGCTTATTCGAGGCCGCTGGGAATGAGCAGTTCTTC. The full variable domain, rest sourced from reference TRBV7-2 and TRBJ2-1, is GAGVSQSPSNKVTEKGKDVELRCDPISGHTALYWYRQSLGQGLEFLIYFQGNSAPDKSGLPSDRFSAERTGGSVSTLTIQRTQQEDSAVYLCASSLFEAAGNEQFFGPGTRLTVL.

This clonotype was seen a few times. This rearrangement joins TRBV29-1 to TRBJ2-5; weak D call: TRBD1 (6 bases). V dropped 4 bases and J dropped 2 bases, with 14 bases sitting between them. The CDR3 loop spans 14 amino acids. Germline V gene lookup returns CDR1 SQVTM and CDR2 ANQGSEA. The CDR3 DNA sequence: TGCAGCGTTGCTGCGGACAGAATACAAGAGACCCAGTACTTC. This encodes CSVAADRIQETQYF.

The CDR3 coding sequence is TGTGCCAGCAGTTTTGAAGGAAGTTATAGCAATCAGCCCCAGCATTTT. It specifies CASSFEGSYSNQPQHF. The rearrangement joins TRBV28 to TRBJ1-5; D gene uncertain. This CDR3 spans 16 amino acids. Germline assignment: CDR1 MDHEN and CDR2 SYDVKM. V dropped 3 bases and J dropped 0 bases, with 12 bases sitting between them.

This clonotype was counted a few times. The rearrangement links TRBV4-1 to TRBJ2-3; 14 positions agree with TRBD2. Unmatched junction bases numbered 12, after V lost 2 bases and J lost 8 bases. CDR1 is MGHRA and CDR2 is YSYEKL in the germline V gene. CDR3 size: 18 residues. CDR3 in DNA: TGCGCCAGCAGCCAACCAGGGACTAGCGGGGGCCCAGTCGGTACGCAGTATTTT. Residues: CASSQPGTSGGPVGTQYF.

This rearrangement joins TRBV20-1 to TRBJ1-1; 8 positions agree with TRBD1. The length of the CDR3 is 13 residues. Germline V gene data show CDR1 as DFQATT and CDR2 as SNEGSKA (reference sequence). J gave up 8 bases and V 6 bases, and 11 bases lay outside the gene matches. This CDR3 reads CSAKTGEVPEAFF. The CDR3 DNA follows: TGCAGTGCCAAGACAGGGGAAGTTCCAGAAGCTTTCTTT.

The chain links TRBV14 to TRBJ2-2; D is ambiguous. This CDR3 has 17 residues. V lost 4 bases and J 0 bases, leaving 15 bases between the germline ends. Germline V gene data show CDR1 as SGHDN and CDR2 as FVKESK. CDR3 sequence: CASSPLPQSSNTGELFF. The CDR3 bases are TGTGCCAGCAGCCCCCTCCCGCAGAGCTCGAACACCGGGGAGCTGTTTTTT. The complete variable domain, with remaining parts taken from reference TRBV14 and TRBJ2-2, reads EAGVTQFPSHSVIEKGQTVTLRCDPISGHDNLYWYRRVMGKEIKFLLHFVKESKQDESGMPNNRFLAERTGGTYSTLKVQPAELEDSGVYFCASSPLPQSSNTGELFFGEGSRLTVL.

The chain uses TRBV7-2 and TRBJ2-3; the match to TRBD1 covers 7 bases. J gave up 0 bases and V 3 bases, and 6 bases lay outside the gene matches. The CDR3 extends over 16 amino acids. Germline V gives CDR1 SGHTA, CDR2 FQGNSA. The CDR3: CASSFRGQGSTDTQYF. CDR3 DNA sequence: TGTGCCAGCAGCTTTAGGGGGCAGGGGAGCACAGATACGCAGTATTTT.

The rearrangement links TRBV27 to TRBJ2-7; D tentatively reads TRBD1 or TRBD2 (5 bases each). Germline-derived CDR1 and CDR2 are MNHEY and SMNVEV (reference sequence). Trimming shortened V by 3 bases and J by 1 base, and 16 bases separated the two germline ends. The CDR3 totals 16 residues. The CDR3 nucleotides are TGTGCCAGCAGTTTGGGACCACACCTAGGATCCTACGAGCAGTACTTC. It is translated as CASSLGPHLGSYEQYF.

This chain connects TRBV4-1 to TRBJ2-2, with D possibly TRBD2 on 5 matching bases. Germline V gene data show CDR1 as MGHRA and CDR2 as YSYEKL. Trimming left V 1 base short and J 5 bases short, with 11 bases between. The CDR3 contains 15 residues. The CDR3 loop is CASSQAPRETGELFF. In nucleotides, the CDR3 is TGCGCCAGCAGCCAAGCTCCGAGGGAAACCGGGGAGCTGTTTTTT.

CDR3 bases: TGTGCCAGCAGCTTAGGCCGACTAGCGGGGTTGGAGACCCAGTACTTC. Its protein product is CASSLGRLAGLETQYF. This chain links TRBV7-2 with TRBJ2-5, with 11 bases that match TRBD2. CDR1 SGHTA and CDR2 FQGNSA come from the germline V gene. The V segment lost 1 base and the J segment 5 bases; nucleotides outside the gene matches: 6. The CDR3 is 16 residues long.

The CDR3 loop reads CASSQGEGHYEQYF. The DNA of the CDR3 is TGCGCCAGCAGCCAGGGAGAGGGACACTACGAGCAGTACTTC. The chain uses TRBV4-1 and TRBJ2-7; D might be TRBD1 (6 bases). Trimming took 3 bases from V and 3 from J, leaving 12 bases between them. This CDR3 has 14 amino acids. CDR1 and CDR2 (germline): MGHRA, YSYEKL.

The chain links TRBV5-1 to TRBJ1-2; D remains unclear. The CDR3 totals 14 residues. The V end was cut by 0 bases, the J end by 7 bases, with 13 bases between. The germline V gene encodes CDR1 SGHRS and CDR2 YFSETQ. The CDR3 sequence: CASSLEVLSRGYTF. CDR3 nucleotides: TGCGCCAGCAGCTTGGAGGTTCTTAGTCGTGGCTACACCTTC.

The table lists this clonotype with many counts. J is TRBJ2-3 and V is TRBV12-3 or TRBV12-4; a weak D match, TRBD2 (6 bases). The CDR3 sequence is 13 residues long. The germline V and J ends were trimmed by 3 bases and 4 bases, with 8 bases remaining between them. The CDR3: CASSLEGPDTQYF. For the CDR3, the DNA is TGTGCCAGCAGTTTGGAGGGCCCAGATACGCAGTATTTT.

As to this clonotype: Germline and junction disagree at one end, which may indicate a read error. The V call is TRBV6-1, the J call TRBJ2-7, with 10 bases identical to TRBD2. CDR3 length equals 16 residues. Germline lookup yields CDR1 MNHNS and CDR2 SASEGT. CDR3: CASSEAELAGAYEQYF. DNA for the CDR3: TGTGCCAGCAGCGAAGCGGAGCTAGCGGGAGCCTACGAGCAGTACTTC.

V usage is TRBV3-1 and J usage is TRBJ2-3, with 8 nucleotides matching TRBD1. Losses at the gene ends were 4 bases for V and 7 bases for J; bases not matched to a gene: 10. This CDR3 spans 15 amino acids. Germline-derived CDR1 and CDR2 are LGHDT and YNNKEL (reference sequence). The CDR3 DNA sequence: TGTGCCAGCAGCCGCCGGACAGGGTTCGGAAATACGCAGTATTTT. Translated, it gives CASSRRTGFGNTQYF.

Only a few counts were recorded for this clonotype. The chain joins TRBV7-9 to TRBJ2-5; 8 bases match TRBD2. Germline V gene data show CDR1 as SEHNR and CDR2 as FQNEAQ (reference sequence). The CDR3 sequence is 15 residues long. J gave up 3 bases and V 4 bases, and 7 bases lay outside the gene matches. The CDR3 reads CASSSPSGFKETQYF. CDR3 coding DNA: TGTGCCAGCAGCTCACCTAGCGGGTTCAAAGAGACCCAGTACTTC.

This clonotype showed up just a few times. V gene TRBV5-1 combines with J gene TRBJ2-7; 9 positions agree with TRBD1. CDR1 SGHRS and CDR2 YFSETQ come from the germline V gene. The CDR3 is made up of 15 amino acids. The trim removed 3 bases at V and 5 bases at J, leaving 9 bases unmatched. Here the CDR3 reads CASSSLQGALNEQYF. CDR3 bases: TGCGCCAGCAGCTCCCTACAGGGGGCGCTCAACGAGCAGTACTTC.

The gene calls are TRBV5-6 and TRBJ2-1; no clear D. V was shortened by 4 bases and J by 0 bases, with 14 bases between the two germline ends. This CDR3 has 16 amino acids. The germline V gene has CDR1 SGHDT and CDR2 YYEEEE. The CDR3 spells CASSRRNGASYNEQFF. As DNA, the CDR3 is TGTGCCAGCAGCCGGCGGAACGGAGCCTCCTACAATGAGCAGTTCTTC.

The chain carries TRBV2 and TRBJ1-3; TRBD1 aligns across 8 bases. The CDR3 contains 16 residues. CDR1 and CDR2 (germline): SNHLY, FYNNEI. Losses at the gene ends were 1 base for V and 0 bases for J; bases not matched to a gene: 2. CDR3 coding DNA: TGTGCCAGCAGTGAAGGGACAGGGCACTCTGGAAACACCATATATTTT. Translation gives CASSEGTGHSGNTIYF.

The chain carries TRBV28 and TRBJ2-1; 9 bases match TRBD1. This CDR3 has 14 amino acids. Unmatched junction bases numbered 11, after V lost 9 bases and J lost 8 bases. Germline lookup yields CDR1 MDHEN and CDR2 SYDVKM. The CDR3 sequence is CASRSTTGGDEQFF. The CDR3 coding sequence is TGTGCCAGTCGGTCCACGACAGGGGGTGATGAGCAGTTCTTC.

This clonotype has a count of ten or more. The chain links TRBV4-2 to TRBJ2-1; 10 bases map to TRBD2. CDR1 LGHNA and CDR2 YNFKEQ come from the germline V gene. With 2 bases clipped from V and 6 bases from J, the junction kept 10 bases outside the gene matches. The length of the CDR3 is 17 residues. This CDR3 is CASSQQTLAGVVNEQFF. The CDR3 DNA reads TGTGCCAGCAGCCAACAAACCCTAGCGGGGGTGGTCAATGAGCAGTTCTTC.

This chain connects TRBV12-3 or TRBV12-4 to TRBJ1-1; no reliable D call. The CDR3 loop spans 13 amino acids. With 3 bases removed from V and 8 bases from J, the gap between germline ends came to 13 bases. For the CDR3, the DNA is TGTGCCAGCAGTTTTGGGCCCCGTGGGGAAGCTTTCTTT. It specifies CASSFGPRGEAFF.

V gene TRBV27 combines with J gene TRBJ2-3; 10 nucleotides line up with TRBD2. The length of the CDR3 is 17 residues. The germline gives CDR1 MNHEY, CDR2 SMNVEV (reference sequence). Trimming removed 1 base from V and 1 base from J; junction bases left unmatched: 5. CDR3 sequence: CASSLYSSGGRTDTQYF. CDR3 coding DNA: TGTGCCAGCAGTTTATACTCTAGCGGGGGACGCACAGATACGCAGTATTTT.

The genes are TRBV29-1 and TRBJ1-5; D is possibly TRBD1 (5 bases). The CDR3 covers 15 residues. The germline V and J ends were trimmed by 4 bases and 4 bases, with 17 bases remaining between them. CDR1 SQVTM and CDR2 ANQGSEA come from the germline V gene. The CDR3 DNA follows: TGCAGCGTTGCTGAGGGCAGCGGGGGGAATCAGCCCCAGCATTTT. This encodes CSVAEGSGGNQPQHF. Full variable domain (rest looked up from reference TRBV29-1 and TRBJ1-5): SAVISQKPSRDICQRGTSLTIQCQVDSQVTMMFWYRQQPGQSLTLIATANQGSEATYESGFVIDKFPISRPNLTFSTLTVSNMSPEDSSIYLCSVAEGSGGNQPQHFGDGTRLSIL.

This clonotype has at least ten counts. The rearrangement uses TRBV6-6 and TRBJ2-1; D is undetermined. The CDR3 contains 12 residues. V was shortened by 0 bases and J by 8 bases, with 5 bases between the two germline ends. Germline V gene sequence: CDR1 MNHNY, CDR2 SVGAGI (reference sequence). This chain's CDR3 is CASSYSAHEQFF. Here the CDR3 DNA reads TGTGCCAGCAGTTACTCCGCCCATGAGCAGTTCTTC.

Of note for this clonotype: At one end, the junction sequence differs from germline, possibly due to a read error. The chain carries TRBV6-5 and TRBJ2-3, with 7 bases matching TRBD2. The V gene's germline CDR1 is MNHEY and CDR2 SVGAGI. This CDR3 is 17 amino acids long. CDR3 region: CAGSYSETSWSADTQYF. The CDR3 bases are TGTGCCGGCAGTTACTCGGAGACTAGCTGGAGCGCAGATACGCAGTATTTT.

Only a few counts were recorded for this clonotype. The genes are TRBV6-1 and TRBJ1-2; D possibly corresponds to TRBD1 (5 bases). The CDR3 runs 16 residues. Germline lookup yields CDR1 MNHNS and CDR2 SASEGT. Trimming stripped 6 bases from V and 4 bases from J, with 21 bases between. The CDR3 spells CASSLSGTALSYGYTF. CDR3 DNA: TGTGCCAGCAGCCTGTCCGGGACTGCTCTCTCCTATGGCTACACCTTC.

This clonotype was counted between two and nine times. The genes are TRBV27 and TRBJ1-2, with no clear D. Trimming cost V 4 bases and J 2 bases, with 14 bases left between them. The CDR3 extends over 15 amino acids. CDR1 is MNHEY and CDR2 is SMNVEV in the germline V gene (reference sequence). The CDR3 sequence is CASSYTPAFNYGYTF. The CDR3 nucleotides are TGTGCCAGCAGTTATACCCCGGCCTTCAACTATGGCTACACCTTC.